Below are 30 T cell receptor beta chains sequenced from a single sample in a study of a mutant IDH1 vaccine in newly diagnosed glioma. Data came from immunoSEQ multiplex PCR; TCRdb stores just in-frame clones and leaves some out. The sample consists of 30,000 to 40,000 clones, 56% of them appearing once. As for time point: week 5, during vaccination. All doses held 300 ug of mutant IDH1 20-mer peptide, with topical imiquimod. Antigens for these TCRs are unknown. Specimen: PBMCs, collected from a glioma patient whose treatment included an IDH1 peptide vaccine. Receptor source: a woman under 30 with glioma.

This clone was seen just once. V usage is TRBV30 and J usage is TRBJ1-3; 10 bases are a match to TRBD1. V shed 4 bases, J shed 4 bases, and the junction held 4 bases outside the gene matches. Germline lookup yields CDR1 GTSNPN and CDR2 SVGIG (reference sequence). The CDR3 consists of 14 residues. CDR3 bases: TGTGCCTGGACCCGGACAGGGGGAGGAAACACCATATATTTT. The encoded protein is CAWTRTGGGNTIYF.

The chain is built from TRBV27 and TRBJ2-1; 8 bases align to TRBD2. J lost 2 bases, V lost 3 bases, and 9 bases had no gene match. The CDR3 is 17 amino acids. Germline values: CDR1 MNHEY, CDR2 SMNVEV (reference sequence). The CDR3 sequence: CASSFGGSGSAYNEQFF. The CDR3 nucleotides read TGTGCCAGCAGTTTTGGGGGCAGCGGGAGTGCCTACAATGAGCAGTTCTTC.

As DNA, the CDR3 is TGTGCCAGCAGTGATCGCACAGGGGGCAATGAGCAGTTCTTC. This encodes CASSDRTGGNEQFF. The chain recombines TRBV2 with TRBJ2-1; 8 bases line up with TRBD1. V lost 3 bases to trimming and J lost 6 bases; unmatched junction nucleotides: 4. Germline-derived CDR1 and CDR2 are SNHLY and FYNNEI. CDR3 length: 14 amino acids.

This clone was seen more than once but under ten times. The chain has TRBV7-9 and TRBJ2-1; D might be TRBD2 (6 bases). Deletions cut 7 bases from V and 3 bases from J, with 13 bases between. Germline loops: CDR1 SEHNR, CDR2 FQNEAQ (reference sequence). The CDR3 consists of 14 residues. The CDR3 here is CASTETGDYNEQFF. CDR3 nucleotides: TGTGCCAGCACCGAAACGGGAGACTACAATGAGCAGTTCTTC.

The chain employs TRBV27 and TRBJ1-1; perhaps TRBD1 as D (5 bases). The V gene lost 6 bases and the J gene lost 4 bases, with 15 bases spanning the gap. Germline values: CDR1 MNHEY, CDR2 SMNVEV (reference sequence). The CDR3 has 14 amino acids. Written as DNA, the CDR3 is TGTGCCAGCAGAGTAGGCGGCGGGGGCACTGAAGCTTTCTTT. Its translation: CASRVGGGGTEAFF.

This chain links TRBV7-8 with TRBJ1-1; D gene ambiguous. The V gene's germline CDR1 is SGHVS and CDR2 FQNEAQ. V was shortened by 1 base and J by 0 bases, with 18 bases between the two germline ends. This CDR3 spans 18 amino acids. In nucleotides, the CDR3 is TGTGCCAGCAGCTTAGAATCGTGGTTGGGCAACATGAACACTGAAGCTTTCTTT. Translated: CASSLESWLGNMNTEAFF.

J is TRBJ2-7 and V is TRBV30; the D gene is possibly TRBD1 (5 bases). V lost 5 bases to trimming and J lost 2 bases, with 13 bases between them. The length of the CDR3 is 13 residues. Looked up from germline, CDR1 is GTSNPN and CDR2 is SVGIG (reference sequence). CDR3 in amino acids: CAWDPRGPYEQYF. The CDR3 nucleotides read TGTGCCTGGGACCCTAGGGGCCCCTACGAGCAGTACTTC.

The chain has TRBV7-9 and TRBJ2-7, with 10 bases lining up with TRBD1. The CDR3 has 16 amino acids. Germline CDR1 reads SEHNR; CDR2 reads FQNEAQ (reference sequence). V shed 5 bases and J 3 bases; nucleotides not matched to a gene: 10. CDR3 coding DNA: TGTGCCAGCAGCACCGATGACAGGGGGCGCGTCTACGAGCAGTACTTC. This encodes CASSTDDRGRVYEQYF.

A single count supports this clone. The chain joins TRBV11-3 to TRBJ1-2; D possibly corresponds to TRBD1 (5 bases). Germline V gene data show CDR1 as SGHNT and CDR2 as YENEEA. The CDR3 spans 14 residues. V was trimmed by 5 bases and J by 10 bases, leaving 20 bases between them. This CDR3 is CASSPRAMGGDYTF. Here the CDR3 DNA reads TGTGCCAGCAGCCCACGGGCAATGGGGGGAGACTACACCTTC.

The chain links TRBV4-1 to TRBJ2-7; D is perhaps TRBD1 or TRBD2 (7 bases each). Germline values: CDR1 MGHRA, CDR2 YSYEKL. The CDR3 has 17 residues. V was pared by 0 bases and J by 0 bases, with 15 bases between. CDR3 protein: CASSQDKGAGASYEQYF. The CDR3 bases are TGCGCCAGCAGCCAAGATAAGGGGGCGGGAGCCTCCTACGAGCAGTACTTC.

The chain carries TRBV19 and TRBJ1-5; D is ambiguous. Germline-derived CDR1 and CDR2 are LNHDA and SQIVND (reference sequence). V shed 3 bases and J shed 8 bases, with 8 bases lying between them. The CDR3 spans 12 residues. In DNA, the CDR3 is TGTGCCAGTAGTATGGATTTCAAGCCCCAGCATTTT. Protein product: CASSMDFKPQHF.

The chain carries TRBV2 and TRBJ1-6; D is uncertain. CDR3 length equals 15 residues. The germline V gene has CDR1 SNHLY and CDR2 FYNNEI. The V end was cut by 0 bases, the J end by 8 bases, with 11 bases between. CDR3 amino acids: CASSEASDWDSPLHF. In DNA form, the CDR3 reads TGTGCCAGCAGTGAAGCGTCGGACTGGGATTCACCCCTCCACTTT.

In its sample, this clone was seen once. The chain couples TRBV5-6 to TRBJ2-7; D is undetermined. The CDR3 totals 12 residues. Trimming took 3 bases from V and 0 from J, leaving 4 bases between them. CDR1 and CDR2 (germline): SGHDT, YYEEEE. DNA for the CDR3: TGTGCCAGCAGCTCGAGCTCCTACGAGCAGTACTTC. Amino acids: CASSSSSYEQYF.

This clone was detected only a few times. The chain employs TRBV27 and TRBJ1-5; TRBD1 might be the D (6 bases). CDR3 size: 15 residues. V lost 6 bases, J lost 1 base, and 13 bases lay in between. Germline V gene data show CDR1 as MNHEY and CDR2 as SMNVEV (reference sequence). This chain's CDR3 is CASRPGTLSNQPQHF. The DNA for the CDR3 is TGTGCCAGCAGACCCGGGACATTAAGCAATCAGCCCCAGCATTTT.

This clone occurred a few times. The J gene is TRBJ2-1, the V gene TRBV11-2; TRBD2 might be the D (7 bases). The CDR3 has 16 residues. CDR1 and CDR2 from the germline V gene are SGHAT and FQNNGV. Between the trimmed V and J ends, which lost 1 base and 6 bases, there was a span of 16 bases. As DNA, the CDR3 is TGTGCCAGCAGCTTAGGTAGAGGGGGGGCCATCAATGAGCAGTTCTTC. It is translated as CASSLGRGGAINEQFF.

This chain connects TRBV6-6 to TRBJ1-6, with 10 bases identical to TRBD1. The CDR3 runs 14 residues. With 8 bases clipped from V and 8 bases from J, the junction kept 6 bases outside the gene matches. CDR1 MNHNY and CDR2 SVGAGI come from the germline V gene (reference sequence). The CDR3 loop is CASGGGTGDSPLHF. In nucleotides, the CDR3 is TGTGCCAGCGGAGGCGGGACAGGGGATTCACCCCTCCACTTT.

The CDR3 bases are TGTGCCAGCAGTCGTCCGGGACCGAACAATCAGCCCCAGCATTTT. This translates into CASSRPGPNNQPQHF. The chain combines TRBV28 with TRBJ1-5, with D possibly TRBD1 on 5 matching bases. Between the trimmed V and J ends, which lost 5 bases and 3 bases, there was a span of 14 bases. This CDR3 is 15 amino acids long. CDR1 MDHEN and CDR2 SYDVKM come from the germline V gene. Drawing the rest from reference TRBV28 and TRBJ1-5, the complete variable domain is DVKVTQSSRYLVKRTGEKVFLECVQDMDHENMFWYRQDPGLGLRLIYFSYDVKMKEKGDIPEGYSVSREKKERFSLILESASTNQTSMYLCASSRPGPNNQPQHFGDGTRLSIL.

The chain uses TRBV27 and TRBJ2-7; 10 nucleotides agree with TRBD1. With 8 bases clipped from V and 4 bases from J, the junction kept 8 bases outside the gene matches. There are 14 residues in the CDR3. Germline lookup yields CDR1 MNHEY and CDR2 SMNVEV (reference sequence). Written as DNA, the CDR3 is TGTGCCAGCCGCCCGGGACAGGGGCGATACGAGCAGTACTTC. Protein product: CASRPGQGRYEQYF.

J is TRBJ1-1 and V is TRBV18; D gene uncertain. This CDR3 region has 15 residues. Germline CDR1 and CDR2: KGHSH and LQKENI. V was pared by 2 bases and J by 0 bases, with 10 bases between. The DNA for the CDR3 is TGTGCCAGCTCACCAGGAGCCTTTATGAACACTGAAGCTTTCTTT. Encoded protein: CASSPGAFMNTEAFF.

The rearrangement links TRBV10-3 to TRBJ2-7; TRBD2 matches 7 bases. Trimming removed 0 bases from V and 5 bases from J; junction bases left unmatched: 7. The CDR3 contains 15 residues. CDR1 is ENHRY, CDR2 SYGVKD, per germline. The CDR3 region is CAISESGGRWNEQYF. CDR3 DNA: TGTGCCATCAGTGAGTCGGGGGGGAGGTGGAACGAGCAGTACTTC.

This sequence joins TRBV11-3 and TRBJ1-2; a possible D gene is TRBD1 (5 bases). The germline V and J ends were trimmed by 4 bases and 6 bases, with 12 bases remaining between them. The CDR3 extends over 13 amino acids. The germline V gene encodes CDR1 SGHNT and CDR2 YENEEA. The CDR3: CASSSGGENGYTF. CDR3 coding DNA: TGTGCCAGCAGCTCTGGGGGGGAGAATGGCTACACCTTC.

This clone was counted a few times. The chain joins TRBV19 to TRBJ2-7; D not resolved. Trimming pared 2 bases from V and 2 bases from J, leaving 4 bases between. This CDR3 has 12 amino acids. Per the germline V gene, CDR1 is LNHDA and CDR2 is SQIVND (reference sequence). CDR3 region: CASSISPYEQYF. The CDR3 DNA reads as TGTGCCAGTAGTATATCCCCCTACGAGCAGTACTTC.

This chain connects TRBV2 to TRBJ1-1; D is perhaps TRBD1 (5 bases). The CDR3 covers 13 residues. V gave up 6 bases and J gave up 1 base, with 9 bases separating them. CDR1 is SNHLY, CDR2 FYNNEI, per germline. Here the CDR3 DNA reads TGTGCCAGCAGCGGGGACGGGAACACTGAAGCTTTCTTT. Translated: CASSGDGNTEAFF.

The chain joins TRBV11-1 to TRBJ2-7, with 8 bases lining up with TRBD2. Germline-derived CDR1 and CDR2 are SGHAT and FQDESV (reference sequence). The ends lost 4 bases at V and 1 base at J; junction bases unmatched: 6. The CDR3 loop spans 15 amino acids. As DNA, the CDR3 is TGTGCCAGCAGCTCCACAAGCGGGAGATCCTACGAGCAGTACTTC. It encodes CASSSTSGRSYEQYF.

This chain uses TRBV27 with TRBJ2-7, with 12 bases that match TRBD2. V was pared by 5 bases and J by 3 bases, with 2 bases of the junction left unmatched. Germline V gene lookup returns CDR1 MNHEY and CDR2 SMNVEV (reference sequence). CDR3 length: 14 amino acids. The CDR3 region has the DNA TGTGCCAGCAGTGGGACTAGCGGGTTCTACGAGCAGTACTTC. Its protein is CASSGTSGFYEQYF.

The rearrangement joins TRBV21-1 to TRBJ2-5; the D call of TRBD2 is as the table states it, not checked on the DNA. The assigned J gene may be wrong: the sequence end matches TRBJ2-7 better. TRBV21-1 counts as a pseudogene. This CDR3 contains 11 residues. The CDR3 region is CASRSSYEQYF. DNA of the CDR3: TGTGCCAGCCGCAGCTCCTACGAGCAGTACTTC.

This clone was observed a few times. This rearrangement joins TRBV5-1 to TRBJ1-3, with D unresolved. Germline V gene data show CDR1 as SGHRS and CDR2 as YFSETQ. The V end was cut by 3 bases, the J end by 2 bases, with 12 bases between. The CDR3 is 15 amino acids. The CDR3 protein is CASSSLGIPGNTIYF. The CDR3 DNA reads as TGCGCCAGCAGCTCCCTGGGGATACCTGGAAACACCATATATTTT.

The rearrangement links TRBV4-1 to TRBJ2-6, with D perhaps matching TRBD1 (7 bases). CDR1 is MGHRA and CDR2 is YSYEKL in the germline V gene. V was pared by 0 bases and J by 0 bases, with 15 bases between. The CDR3 runs to 19 residues. The CDR3 protein is CASSQDQGDSRSGANVLTF. The CDR3 nucleotides read TGCGCCAGCAGCCAAGATCAGGGGGACTCCCGCTCTGGGGCCAACGTCCTGACTTTC.

The rearrangement uses TRBV7-9 and TRBJ1-2; D gene ambiguous. CDR1 and CDR2 (germline): SEHNR, FQNEAQ (reference sequence). The CDR3 is 14 residues long. V lost 1 base and J 4 bases, leaving 10 bases between the germline ends. This chain's CDR3 is CASSLGQLGYGYTF. The CDR3 coding sequence is TGTGCCAGCAGCTTAGGGCAGTTAGGCTATGGCTACACCTTC.

This clone was counted between two and nine times. The J gene is TRBJ2-1, the V gene TRBV7-6; the D is unclear. Germline V gene data show CDR1 as SGHVS and CDR2 as FNYEAQ. The CDR3 runs to 15 residues. Trimming pared 5 bases from V and 0 bases from J, leaving 11 bases between. CDR3 sequence reads: CASSQQQSSYNEQFF. The CDR3, as DNA: TGTGCCAGCAGCCAACAGCAGAGCTCCTACAATGAGCAGTTCTTC.